Sequencing of this T cell receptor (beta chain) was carried out in a study of cytomegalovirus exposure and HLA in healthy donors. The wider study: Early release data held about 85 million unique TCRs from HLA-typed donors. For the approximately 360 genotyped donors, 75% to 90% fell within the Caucasian-associated ancestry cluster. Overall study results and limits: The listing of 150 or so TCR beta chains classed them as cytomegalovirus-associated. It was reported in a later analysis that an Asian-associated ancestry cluster showed fewer N-insertions than the roughly 660-donor mean.

As regards this clone: Its antigen is not identified.

With 60 Vbeta and 13 Jbeta primers, the PCR was carried out. Sequenced by immunoSEQ multiplex PCR; TCRdb stores in-frame clones only, minus some. The sample holds 120,000 or so clones, 70% to 90% seen once. V shed 2 bases and J shed 2 bases, with 10 bases lying between them. Germline CDR1 is SGHNT and CDR2 is YYREEE (reference sequence). The CDR3 length is 14 residues. The sequencing input was PBMCs. The clonotype originates from a man younger than 35 in good health and CMV-seropositive. The gene calls are TRBV5-4 and TRBJ2-5, with D uncertain. The CDR3 sequence is CASSFHDIQETQYF. As DNA, the CDR3 is TGTGCCAGCAGCTTTCATGACATACAAGAGACCCAGTACTTC.